This is a list of T cell receptor beta chains from one sample in a study of post-analysis software for immune sequencing data. TCRdb independently ran MiXCR on the PCR reads; one entry per CDR3 protein. This table holds about 770,000 distinct CDR3 sequences, around 42% found once. The sequenced sample consisted of blood. The receptors were gathered from a girl under 18 with multiple sclerosis. CDR3s include the opening cysteine and the closing phenylalanine or tryptophan. D genes are given only for firm matches. Some rows have no size entry. The others give once, few or many, or a class for an expanded clone.

TRBD1,TRBV18,few,TRBJ2-7,CASSRDRGAYEQYF,TGTGCCAGCTCACGGGACAGGGGGGCCTACGAGCAGTACTTC
.,TRBV20-1,.,TRBJ2-7,CSAREASARGEQYF,TGCAGTGCTAGAGAAGCATCGGCCAGAGGCGAGCAGTACTTC
TRBD2,TRBV28,.,TRBJ2-7,CAGSLGAGGFHEQYF,TGTGCCGGCAGTTTAGGGGCGGGAGGCTTCCACGAGCAGTACTTC
.,TRBV4-3,few,TRBJ2-7,CASSPAAEQYEQYF,TGCGCCAGCAGCCCGGCGGCAGAACAGTACGAGCAGTACTTC
.,TRBV20-1,.,TRBJ2-5,CSASWAKETQYF,TGCAGTGCTAGTTGGGCCAAAGAGACCCAGTACTTC
.,TRBV20-1,.,TRBJ2-1,CSIGTRRNEQFF,TGCAGTATCGGGACTCGCCGCAATGAGCAGTTCTTC
TRBD1,TRBV12-3/TRBV12-4,.,TRBJ2-1,CASNTGTGGSEQFF,TGTGCCAGCAACACCGGGACAGGGGGAAGTGAGCAGTTCTTC
.,TRBV15,.,TRBJ2-5,CATAVGRLEETQYF,TGTGCCACCGCCGTGGGGCGGCTAGAAGAGACCCAGTACTTC
TRBD2,TRBV29-1,.,TRBJ2-5,CSGVAGGGETQYF,TGCAGCGGGGTAGCGGGAGGTGGCGAGACCCAGTACTTC
.,TRBV15,.,TRBJ2-5,CATSRDFSDETQYF,TGTGCCACCAGCAGAGATTTCAGTGACGAGACCCAGTACTTC
.,TRBV9,.,TRBJ2-1,CASSVRLGSYNEQFF,TGTGCCAGCAGCGTCAGACTAGGGTCTTACAATGAGCAGTTCTTC
TRBD1,TRBV20-1,.,TRBJ1-1,CSVSRGQGDTEAFF,TGCAGTGTCTCACGCGGACAGGGGGACACTGAAGCTTTCTTT
TRBD1,TRBV7-9,few,TRBJ2-3,CASSRRQGIRTDTQYF,TGTGCCAGCAGCAGACGACAGGGGATACGCACAGATACGCAGTATTTT
.,TRBV3-1,.,TRBJ1-6,CASSQETAHSPLHF,TGTGCCAGCAGCCAAGAGACAGCTCATTCACCCCTCCACTTT
.,TRBV7-9,.,TRBJ2-1,CASSSRGVNNEQFF,TGTGCCAGCAGCTCCCGGGGAGTGAACAATGAGCAGTTCTTC
TRBD2,TRBV20-1,.,TRBJ2-1,CSADRPGLAGVSSYNEQFF,TGCAGTGCTGACCGTCCGGGACTAGCGGGAGTATCATCCTACAATGAGCAGTTCTTC
.,TRBV10-3,.,TRBJ2-7,CAISPGTRYEQYF,TGTGCCATCAGTCCCGGGACACGCTACGAGCAGTACTTC
.,TRBV29-1,many,TRBJ1-2,CSVEAGNYGYTF,TGCAGCGTTGAGGCAGGGAACTATGGCTACACCTTC
.,TRBV7-3,few,TRBJ1-2,CASSLANGYGYTF,TGTGCCAGCAGCTTAGCCAACGGCTATGGCTACACCTTC
TRBD2,TRBV12-3/TRBV12-4,many,TRBJ2-5,CASSPTSGRETQYF,TGTGCCAGCAGCCCGACTAGCGGGAGAGAGACCCAGTACTTC
TRBD1,TRBV11-3,once,TRBJ2-4,CASSASGQQETLYF,TGTGCCAGCAGCGCTTCGGGACAGCAAGAGACCCTGTACTTC
.,TRBV20-1,.,TRBJ2-1,CSASFQPASSYNEQFF,TGCAGTGCTAGTTTCCAGCCCGCGAGCTCCTACAATGAGCAGTTCTTC
TRBD2,TRBV7-9,.,TRBJ2-1,CASSPSQTSGRDNEQFF,TGTGCCAGCAGCCCAAGCCAGACTAGCGGGAGGGACAATGAGCAGTTCTTC
.,TRBV7-7,.,TRBJ2-2,CASSFDTGELFF,TGTGCTAGCAGCTTTGACACCGGGGAGCTGTTTTTT
.,TRBV18,.,TRBJ2-7,CASFAGHTSYEQYF,TGTGCCAGCTTCGCGGGACACACATCCTACGAGCAGTACTTC
TRBD1,TRBV27,few,TRBJ1-2,CASSQGQGAGGYTF,TGTGCCAGCAGTCAGGGACAGGGGGCAGGAGGCTACACCTTC
.,TRBV5-1,.,TRBJ1-2,CASSLLGGDYGYTF,TGCGCCAGCAGCTTGCTCGGGGGCGACTATGGCTACACCTTC